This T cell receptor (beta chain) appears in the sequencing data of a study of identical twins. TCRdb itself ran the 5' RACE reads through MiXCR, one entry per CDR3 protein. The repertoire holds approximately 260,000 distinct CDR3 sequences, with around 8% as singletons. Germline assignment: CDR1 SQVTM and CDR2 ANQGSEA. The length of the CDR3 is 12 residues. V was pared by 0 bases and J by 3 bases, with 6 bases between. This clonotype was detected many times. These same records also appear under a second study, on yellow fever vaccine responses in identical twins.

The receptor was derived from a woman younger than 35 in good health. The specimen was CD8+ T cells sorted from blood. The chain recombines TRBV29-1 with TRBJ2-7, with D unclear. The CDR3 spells CSVEEGIYEQYF. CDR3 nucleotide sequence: TGCAGCGTTGAAGAGGGTATCTACGAGCAGTACTTC.